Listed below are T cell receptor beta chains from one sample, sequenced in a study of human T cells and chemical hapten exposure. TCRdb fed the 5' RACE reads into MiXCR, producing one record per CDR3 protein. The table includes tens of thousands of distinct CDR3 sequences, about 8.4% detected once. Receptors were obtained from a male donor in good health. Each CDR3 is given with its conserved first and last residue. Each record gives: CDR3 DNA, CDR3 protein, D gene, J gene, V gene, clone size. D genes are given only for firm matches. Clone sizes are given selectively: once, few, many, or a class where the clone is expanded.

DNA: TGTGCCAGCAGCGGGGTGGGGGCCCCACAAGAGACCCAGTACTTC; CDR3: CASSGVGAPQETQYF; D: NA; J: TRBJ2-5; V: TRBV13; size: many
DNA: TGTGCCAGCAGCTTAGCGGGCACAGATACGCAGTATTTT; CDR3: CASSLAGTDTQYF; D: NA; J: TRBJ2-3; V: TRBV11-2; size: many
DNA: TGTGCCAGCAGTTTGAACTTCAATCAGCCCCAGCATTTT; CDR3: CASSLNFNQPQHF; D: NA; J: TRBJ1-5; V: TRBV12-3/TRBV12-4; size: few
DNA: TGTGCCACCAATCCCGAGGAGGGCTACACCTTC; CDR3: CATNPEEGYTF; D: NA; J: TRBJ1-2; V: TRBV24-1; size: NA
DNA: TGCGCCAGCAGCTCCCCCCGGGACAGGGCAGCGGATGCCTACGAGCAGTACTTC; CDR3: CASSSPRDRAADAYEQYF; D: TRBD1; J: TRBJ2-7; V: TRBV5-1; size: many
DNA: TGCAGCGTTGAAGGAGCCGTTGGATTAGCGAGAGGTGAGCAGTTCTTC; CDR3: CSVEGAVGLARGEQFF; D: NA; J: TRBJ2-1; V: TRBV29-1; size: few
DNA: TGTGCCTGGACCGATGGACAGGGGAACACTGAAGCTTTCTTT; CDR3: CAWTDGQGNTEAFF; D: TRBD1; J: TRBJ1-1; V: TRBV30; size: NA
DNA: TGTGCTAGTGGTTGGGGCACTAATGAAAAACTGTTTTTT; CDR3: CASGWGTNEKLFF; D: NA; J: TRBJ1-4; V: TRBV12-5; size: few
DNA: TGTGCCAGCAGCCAACTAGCGGGAGGGCCGCGTCGGTTCTTC; CDR3: CASSQLAGGPRRFF; D: TRBD2; J: TRBJ2-1; V: TRBV3-1; size: NA
DNA: TGTGCCATCAGTGAGATGCGGGAGACCCAGTACTTC; CDR3: CAISEMRETQYF; D: NA; J: TRBJ2-5; V: TRBV10-3; size: many
DNA: TGTGCCAGCAGCCGAAGGGGAGACCGCCAGGTTTCACCCCTCCACTTT; CDR3: CASSRRGDRQVSPLHF; D: NA; J: TRBJ1-6; V: TRBV7-9; size: NA
DNA: TGCAGTGCCCCAATCCCTGGAGGGACAGATACGCAGTATTTT; CDR3: CSAPIPGGTDTQYF; D: NA; J: TRBJ2-3; V: TRBV20-1; size: few
DNA: TGCAGCGTTGATAGGGTAGCAGGGAGCACAGATACGCAGTATTTT; CDR3: CSVDRVAGSTDTQYF; D: NA; J: TRBJ2-3; V: TRBV29-1; size: few
DNA: TGCAGTGCTATTCCTCGGATCAGGGAGCGAGTCTACGAGCAGTACTTC; CDR3: CSAIPRIRERVYEQYF; D: NA; J: TRBJ2-7; V: TRBV20-1; size: NA
DNA: TGCAGCGTTGAAGAGACCAGCAATCAGCCCCAGCATTTT; CDR3: CSVEETSNQPQHF; D: NA; J: TRBJ1-5; V: TRBV29-1; size: NA
DNA: TGCGCCAGCAGCCAAGACCCGACAGGCCGAAACATTCAGTACTTC; CDR3: CASSQDPTGRNIQYF; D: NA; J: TRBJ2-4; V: TRBV4-3; size: few
DNA: TGCGCCAGCACGGGGAAGGTAGGAGAAAAACTGTTTTTT; CDR3: CASTGKVGEKLFF; D: NA; J: TRBJ1-4; V: TRBV5-1; size: NA
DNA: TGTGCCAGCAGCCAAGATGTAGCGGGGGGCTTGGATACGCAGTATTTT; CDR3: CASSQDVAGGLDTQYF; D: TRBD2; J: TRBJ2-3; V: TRBV3-1; size: many
DNA: TGTGCCAGCAGTTACTCTGATGGGGCCAACGTCCTGACTTTC; CDR3: CASSYSDGANVLTF; D: NA; J: TRBJ2-6; V: TRBV6-2/TRBV6-3; size: many
DNA: TGCGCCAGCAGCCAAGATAGGACGAACGGGAAGATTTACGAGCAGTACTTC; CDR3: CASSQDRTNGKIYEQYF; D: NA; J: TRBJ2-7; V: TRBV4-3; size: many
DNA: TGTGCCAGCTCACCACTCTACAATGAGCAGTTCTTC; CDR3: CASSPLYNEQFF; D: NA; J: TRBJ2-1; V: TRBV18; size: many
DNA: TGTGCCAGCAGCCCCAGGTCGGCACAAAGCAATCAGCCCCAGCATTTT; CDR3: CASSPRSAQSNQPQHF; D: NA; J: TRBJ1-5; V: TRBV27; size: NA
DNA: TGCAGCGTTGAAACCAACACCGGGACAGGGGGACGGCGTAGCTCCTACGAGCAGTACTTC; CDR3: CSVETNTGTGGRRSSYEQYF; D: TRBD1; J: TRBJ2-7; V: TRBV29-1; size: many
DNA: TGTGCCAGCAGCTTTTCCACAGGGGGCGGCAATCAGCCCCAGCATTTT; CDR3: CASSFSTGGGNQPQHF; D: TRBD1; J: TRBJ1-5; V: TRBV7-9; size: NA
DNA: TGTGCCAAAGGACTAGCGGGGGGGCCGGGCGCAGATACGCAGTATTTT; CDR3: CAKGLAGGPGADTQYF; D: TRBD2; J: TRBJ2-3; V: TRBV2; size: few
DNA: TGCGCCAGCAGCTTGGCCCAGGGCGGAATATCACCCCTCCACTTT; CDR3: CASSLAQGGISPLHF; D: NA; J: TRBJ1-6; V: TRBV5-1; size: few
DNA: TGCAGTGCTAGGCACCGGGACAAGGGTCCGATGGGCACCTACAATGAGCAGTTCTTC; CDR3: CSARHRDKGPMGTYNEQFF; D: NA; J: TRBJ2-1; V: TRBV20-1; size: many
DNA: TGTGCCAGTAGTATGTTACGACAGGGCCTCCATCAGCCCCAGCATTTT; CDR3: CASSMLRQGLHQPQHF; D: TRBD1; J: TRBJ1-5; V: TRBV19; size: many
DNA: TGCAGTGCTAGAGAACAAATCCAAGAGACCCAGTACTTC; CDR3: CSAREQIQETQYF; D: NA; J: TRBJ2-5; V: TRBV20-1; size: few
DNA: TGTGCCAGCAGCTTAGAGGGCTCTGGGGCCAACGTCCTGACTTTC; CDR3: CASSLEGSGANVLTF; D: NA; J: TRBJ2-6; V: TRBV7-2; size: many
DNA: TGTGCCATCCAGCGGGGGGAGGTCAATGAGCAGTTCTTC; CDR3: CAIQRGEVNEQFF; D: TRBD2; J: TRBJ2-1; V: TRBV10-3; size: NA
DNA: TGTGCCAGCAGCCCCACGGGACAGCTCTCCTACGAGCAGTACTTC; CDR3: CASSPTGQLSYEQYF; D: TRBD1; J: TRBJ2-7; V: TRBV5-6; size: many
DNA: TGTGCCAGCAGTCAGGGGGCTGGCACTGAAGCTTTCTTT; CDR3: CASSQGAGTEAFF; D: TRBD1; J: TRBJ1-1; V: TRBV6-5; size: NA
DNA: TGTGCCATCAGTGGCAGGGGGGTCAATGAGCAGTTCTTC; CDR3: CAISGRGVNEQFF; D: NA; J: TRBJ2-1; V: TRBV10-3; size: NA
DNA: TGTGCCACCAGCAGAGATATGGACAACTATGGCTACACCTTC; CDR3: CATSRDMDNYGYTF; D: NA; J: TRBJ1-2; V: TRBV15; size: many
DNA: TGTGCCAGCAAGAACAGGGGCCAACTGAACACCGGGGAGCTGTTTTTT; CDR3: CASKNRGQLNTGELFF; D: TRBD1; J: TRBJ2-2; V: TRBV6-5; size: many
DNA: TGTGCCACCAGCATCCCCCCCGGGGCTGGAAACACCATATATTTT; CDR3: CATSIPPGAGNTIYF; D: NA; J: TRBJ1-3; V: TRBV15; size: few
DNA: TGTGCCAGCAGCTTAGGGGAGGGGAGGGACGAGCAGTACTTC; CDR3: CASSLGEGRDEQYF; D: TRBD2; J: TRBJ2-7; V: TRBV7-8; size: NA
DNA: TGTGCCAGCAGTGACCTGGGGGTTGGGGGTACGCAGTATTTT; CDR3: CASSDLGVGGTQYF; D: NA; J: TRBJ2-3; V: TRBV12-3/TRBV12-4; size: few
DNA: TGCGCCAGCAGCAAGGAGGGAATCGGGTATGGCTACACCTTC; CDR3: CASSKEGIGYGYTF; D: NA; J: TRBJ1-2; V: TRBV5-1; size: few
DNA: TGCAGCGTTGAAGGAATTACGGGACAGGGATTTCAAAGCTCCTACGAGCAGTACTTC; CDR3: CSVEGITGQGFQSSYEQYF; D: TRBD1; J: TRBJ2-7; V: TRBV29-1; size: few
DNA: TGTGCCAGCTCGCCTAATACAGGGGTGGGAACTGAAGCTTTCTTT; CDR3: CASSPNTGVGTEAFF; D: TRBD1; J: TRBJ1-1; V: TRBV18; size: NA